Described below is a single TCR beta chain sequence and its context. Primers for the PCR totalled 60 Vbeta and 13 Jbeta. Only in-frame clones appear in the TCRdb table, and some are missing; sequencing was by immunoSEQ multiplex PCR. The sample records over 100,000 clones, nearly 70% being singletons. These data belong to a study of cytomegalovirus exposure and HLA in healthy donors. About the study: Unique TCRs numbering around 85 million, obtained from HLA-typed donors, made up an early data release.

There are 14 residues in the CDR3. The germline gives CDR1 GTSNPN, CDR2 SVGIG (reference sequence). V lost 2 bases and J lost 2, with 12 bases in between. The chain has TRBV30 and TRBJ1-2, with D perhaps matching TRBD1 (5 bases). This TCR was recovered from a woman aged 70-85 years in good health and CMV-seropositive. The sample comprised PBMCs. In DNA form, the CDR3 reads TGTGCCTGGAGTCACGGGGGAGGCAACTATGGCTACACCTTC. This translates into CAWSHGGGNYGYTF. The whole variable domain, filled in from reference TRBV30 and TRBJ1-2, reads SQTIHQWPATLVQPVGSPLSLECTVEGTSNPNLYWYRQAAGRGLQLLFYSVGIGQISSEVPQNLSASRPQDRQFILSSKKLLLSDSGFYLCAWSHGGGNYGYTFGSGTRLTVV.